This T cell receptor (beta chain) is drawn from a study of T cell responses to AZD1222 COVID-19 vaccine. The method was immunoSEQ multiplex PCR; TCRdb's version includes in-frame clones alone and lacks a portion of them. The table has 110,000 to 150,000 clones, 92% seen once. The CDR3 extends over 12 amino acids. Germline V CDR1 and CDR2: MDHEN, SYDVKM. Unmatched junction bases numbered 3, after V lost 8 bases and J lost 4 bases. The sequencing here drew on peripheral blood, taken 28 days after the second AZD1222 dose. V usage is TRBV28 and J usage is TRBJ1-1; 8 positions agree with TRBD1. The receptor's source is an adult who received the AZD1222 COVID-19 vaccine. CDR3 DNA: TGTGCCAGCGGAACAGGGGGCACTGAAGCTTTCTTT. The encoded protein is CASGTGGTEAFF.